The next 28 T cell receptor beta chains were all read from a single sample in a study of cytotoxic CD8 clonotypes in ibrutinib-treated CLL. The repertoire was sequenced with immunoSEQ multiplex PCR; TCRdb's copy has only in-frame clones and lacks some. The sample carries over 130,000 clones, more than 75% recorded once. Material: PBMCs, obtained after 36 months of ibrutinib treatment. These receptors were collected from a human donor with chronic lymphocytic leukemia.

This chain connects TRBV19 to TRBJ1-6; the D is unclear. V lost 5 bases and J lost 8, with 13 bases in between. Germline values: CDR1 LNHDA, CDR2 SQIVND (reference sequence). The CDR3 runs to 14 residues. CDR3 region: CASSSTYGDSPLHF. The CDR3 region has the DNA TGTGCCAGTAGTTCGACCTACGGGGATTCACCCCTCCACTTT.

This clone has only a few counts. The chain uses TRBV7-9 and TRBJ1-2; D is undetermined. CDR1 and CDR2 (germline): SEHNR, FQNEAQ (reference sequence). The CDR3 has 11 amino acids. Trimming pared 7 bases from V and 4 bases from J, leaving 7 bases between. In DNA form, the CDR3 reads TGTGCCAGCAACCCTCGCTATGGCTACACCTTC. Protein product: CASNPRYGYTF.

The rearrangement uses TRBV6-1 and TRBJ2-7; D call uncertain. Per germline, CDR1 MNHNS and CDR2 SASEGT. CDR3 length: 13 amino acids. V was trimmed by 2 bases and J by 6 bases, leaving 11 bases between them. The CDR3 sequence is CASSERPRTEQYF. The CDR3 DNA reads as TGTGCCAGCAGTGAACGTCCACGGACCGAGCAGTACTTC.

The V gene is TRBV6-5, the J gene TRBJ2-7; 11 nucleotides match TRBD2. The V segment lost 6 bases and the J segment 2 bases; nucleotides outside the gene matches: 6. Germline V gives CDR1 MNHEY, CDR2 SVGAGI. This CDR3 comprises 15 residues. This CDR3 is CASRLAGGEAYEQYF. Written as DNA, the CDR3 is TGTGCCAGCAGGCTAGCGGGGGGTGAAGCCTACGAGCAGTACTTC.

The CDR3 DNA is TGTGCCAGCAGCTTGGAGACCTCAATCAACACCGGGGAGCTGTTTTTT. Translation: CASSLETSINTGELFF. This sequence joins TRBV5-4 and TRBJ2-2; unclear D gene. Germline CDR1 and CDR2: SGHNT and YYREEE (reference sequence). Between the trimmed V and J ends, which lost 0 bases and 2 bases, there was a span of 11 bases. CDR3 length: 16 residues. Full variable domain (outside the CDR3, taken from reference TRBV5-4 and TRBJ2-2): ETGVTQSPTHLIKTRGQQVTLRCSSQSGHNTVSWYQQALGQGPQFIFQYYREEENGRGNFPPRFSGLQFPNYSSELNVNALELDDSALYLCASSLETSINTGELFFGEGSRLTVL.

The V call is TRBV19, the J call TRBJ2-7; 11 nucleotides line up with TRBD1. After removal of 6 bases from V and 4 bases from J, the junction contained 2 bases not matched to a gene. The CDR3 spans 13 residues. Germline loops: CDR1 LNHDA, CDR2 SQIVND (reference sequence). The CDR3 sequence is CASRDRGRYEQYF. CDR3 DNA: TGTGCCAGTAGGGACAGGGGGCGATACGAGCAGTACTTC.

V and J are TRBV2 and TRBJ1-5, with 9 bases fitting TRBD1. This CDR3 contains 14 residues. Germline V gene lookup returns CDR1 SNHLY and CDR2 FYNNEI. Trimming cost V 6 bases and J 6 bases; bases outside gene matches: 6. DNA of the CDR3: TGTGCCAGCAGCGGGGACAGGGCCACTCAGCCCCAGCATTTT. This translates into CASSGDRATQPQHF.

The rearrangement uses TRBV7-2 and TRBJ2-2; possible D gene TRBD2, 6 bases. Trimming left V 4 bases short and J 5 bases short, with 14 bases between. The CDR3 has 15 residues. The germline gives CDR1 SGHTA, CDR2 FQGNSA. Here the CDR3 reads CASSSVAGRTGELFF. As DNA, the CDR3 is TGTGCCAGCAGCTCCGTGGCCGGGAGAACCGGGGAGCTGTTTTTT. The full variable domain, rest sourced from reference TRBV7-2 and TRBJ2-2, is GAGVSQSPSNKVTEKGKDVELRCDPISGHTALYWYRQSLGQGLEFLIYFQGNSAPDKSGLPSDRFSAERTGGSVSTLTIQRTQQEDSAVYLCASSSVAGRTGELFFGEGSRLTVL.

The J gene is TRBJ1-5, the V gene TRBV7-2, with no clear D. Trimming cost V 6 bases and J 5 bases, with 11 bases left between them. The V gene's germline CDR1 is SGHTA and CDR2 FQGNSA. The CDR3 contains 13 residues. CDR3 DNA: TGTGCCAGCAGTCATAGACCTGATCAGCCCCAGCATTTT. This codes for CASSHRPDQPQHF.

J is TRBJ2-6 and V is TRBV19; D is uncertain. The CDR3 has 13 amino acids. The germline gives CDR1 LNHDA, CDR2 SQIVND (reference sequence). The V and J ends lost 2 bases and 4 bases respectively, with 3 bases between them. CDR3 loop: CASSIRGANVLTF. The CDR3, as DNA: TGTGCCAGTAGTATACGAGGGGCCAACGTCCTGACTTTC.

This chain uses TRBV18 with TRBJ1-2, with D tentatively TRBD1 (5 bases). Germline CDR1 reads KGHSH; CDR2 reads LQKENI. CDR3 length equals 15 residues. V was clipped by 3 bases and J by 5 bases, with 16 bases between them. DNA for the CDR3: TGTGCCAGCTCACCCCTCGATGGGGCGCGGTATGGCTACACCTTC. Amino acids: CASSPLDGARYGYTF.

The CDR3 spells CASSGQGFGNSPLHF. The DNA of the CDR3 is TGTGCCAGTAGTGGACAGGGGTTCGGAAATTCACCCCTCCACTTT. The rearrangement joins TRBV19 to TRBJ1-6, with 9 bases matching TRBD1. With V trimmed by 5 bases and J by 7 bases, 6 bases remained unmatched. Germline CDR1 and CDR2: LNHDA and SQIVND (reference sequence). The CDR3 sequence is 15 residues long.

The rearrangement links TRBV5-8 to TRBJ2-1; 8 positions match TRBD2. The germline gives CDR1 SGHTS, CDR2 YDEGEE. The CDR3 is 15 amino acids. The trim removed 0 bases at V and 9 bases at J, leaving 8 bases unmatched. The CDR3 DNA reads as TGTGCCAGCAGCTTGGCTGGACTAGCATTTGGTGAGCAGTTCTTC. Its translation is CASSLAGLAFGEQFF.

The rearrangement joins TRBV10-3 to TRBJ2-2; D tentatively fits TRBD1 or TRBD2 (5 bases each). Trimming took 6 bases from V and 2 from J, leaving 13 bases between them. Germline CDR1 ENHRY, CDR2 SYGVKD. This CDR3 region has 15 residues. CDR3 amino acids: CAISGTEGNTGELFF. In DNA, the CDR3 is TGTGCCATCAGCGGGACCGAGGGTAACACCGGGGAGCTGTTTTTT.

The CDR3 DNA follows: TGTGCCAGTAGTAGGTGGGCAGGGACTAGCCTGATATACAATGAGCAGTTCTTC. Its protein is CASSRWAGTSLIYNEQFF. The chain has TRBV19 and TRBJ2-1; 9 bases fit TRBD2. This CDR3 has 18 amino acids. J lost 4 bases, V lost 4 bases, and 14 bases had no gene match. Germline CDR1 LNHDA, CDR2 SQIVND (reference sequence).

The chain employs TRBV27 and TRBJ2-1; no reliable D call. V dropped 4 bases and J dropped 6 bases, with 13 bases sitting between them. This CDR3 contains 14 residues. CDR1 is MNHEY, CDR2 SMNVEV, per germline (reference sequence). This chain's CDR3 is CASSWGRMRNEQFF. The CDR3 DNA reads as TGTGCCAGCAGTTGGGGAAGGATGCGCAATGAGCAGTTCTTC.

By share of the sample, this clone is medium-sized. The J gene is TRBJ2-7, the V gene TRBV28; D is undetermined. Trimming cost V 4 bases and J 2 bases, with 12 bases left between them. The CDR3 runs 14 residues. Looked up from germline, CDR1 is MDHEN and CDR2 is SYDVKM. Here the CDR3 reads CASSSHIAPYEQYF. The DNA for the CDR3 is TGTGCCAGCAGTTCACATATCGCCCCCTACGAGCAGTACTTC.

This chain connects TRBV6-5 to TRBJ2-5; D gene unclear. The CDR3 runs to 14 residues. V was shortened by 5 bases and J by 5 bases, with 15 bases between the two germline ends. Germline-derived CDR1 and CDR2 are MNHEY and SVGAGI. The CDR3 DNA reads TGTGCCAGCAGTGCCACATCTCTGGGGGAGACCCAGTACTTC. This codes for CASSATSLGETQYF.

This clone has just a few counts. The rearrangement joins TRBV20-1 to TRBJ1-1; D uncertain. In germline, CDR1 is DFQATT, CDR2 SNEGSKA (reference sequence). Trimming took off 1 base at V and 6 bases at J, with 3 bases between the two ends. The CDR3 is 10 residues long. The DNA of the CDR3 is TGCAGTGCTAGAGGGGCTGAAGCTTTCTTT. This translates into CSARGAEAFF.

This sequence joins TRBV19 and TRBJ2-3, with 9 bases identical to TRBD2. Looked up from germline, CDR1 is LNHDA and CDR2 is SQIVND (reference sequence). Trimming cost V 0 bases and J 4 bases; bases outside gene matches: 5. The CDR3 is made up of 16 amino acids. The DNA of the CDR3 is TGTGCCAGTAGTATAGAGGATAGCGGGGGCTCAGATACGCAGTATTTT. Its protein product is CASSIEDSGGSDTQYF.

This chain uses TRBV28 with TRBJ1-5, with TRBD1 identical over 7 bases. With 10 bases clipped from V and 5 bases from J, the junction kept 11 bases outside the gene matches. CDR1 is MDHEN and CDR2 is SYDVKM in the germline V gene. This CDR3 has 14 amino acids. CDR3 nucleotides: TGTGCCACGGCAACACAGGGGCCCCATCAGCCCCAGCATTTT. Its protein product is CATATQGPHQPQHF.

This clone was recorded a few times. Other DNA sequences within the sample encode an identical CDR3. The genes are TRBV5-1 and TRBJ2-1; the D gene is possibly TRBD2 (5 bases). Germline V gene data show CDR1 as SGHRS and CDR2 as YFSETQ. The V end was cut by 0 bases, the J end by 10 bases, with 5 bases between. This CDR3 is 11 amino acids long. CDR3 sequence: CASSLGLEQFF. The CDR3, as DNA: TGCGCCAGCAGCTTGGGACTAGAGCAGTTCTTC. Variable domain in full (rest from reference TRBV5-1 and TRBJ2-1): KAGVTQTPRYLIKTRGQQVTLSCSPISGHRSVSWYQQTPGQGLQFLFEYFSETQRNKGNFPGRFSGRQFSNSRSEMNVSTLELGDSALYLCASSLGLEQFFGPGTRLTVL.

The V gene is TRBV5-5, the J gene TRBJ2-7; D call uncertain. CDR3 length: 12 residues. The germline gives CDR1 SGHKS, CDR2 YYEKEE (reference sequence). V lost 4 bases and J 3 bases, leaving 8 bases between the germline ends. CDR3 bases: TGTGCCAGCAGCCAACGGGTCTACGAGCAGTACTTC. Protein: CASSQRVYEQYF. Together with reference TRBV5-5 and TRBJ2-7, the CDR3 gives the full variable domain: DAGVTQSPTHLIKTRGQQVTLRCSPISGHKSVSWYQQVLGQGPQFIFQYYEKEERGRGNFPDRFSARQFPNYSSELNVNALLLGDSALYLCASSQRVYEQYFGPGTRLTVT.

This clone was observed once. CDR3 DNA sequence: TGTGCCAGCACCGAGGGACTAGCGGACCCCTTCGAGCAGTACTTC. This codes for CASTEGLADPFEQYF. V gene TRBV28 combines with J gene TRBJ2-5; 11 bases match TRBD2. The J call may be in error: the DNA end matches TRBJ2-7 better. The CDR3 is made up of 15 amino acids. CDR1 and CDR2 from the germline V gene are MDHEN and SYDVKM.

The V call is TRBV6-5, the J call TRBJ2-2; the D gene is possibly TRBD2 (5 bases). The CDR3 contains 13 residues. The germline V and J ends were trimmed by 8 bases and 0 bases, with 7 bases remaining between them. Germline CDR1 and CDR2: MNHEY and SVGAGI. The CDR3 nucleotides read TGTGCCAGCCGAGGGCCGAACACCGGGGAGCTGTTTTTT. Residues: CASRGPNTGELFF.

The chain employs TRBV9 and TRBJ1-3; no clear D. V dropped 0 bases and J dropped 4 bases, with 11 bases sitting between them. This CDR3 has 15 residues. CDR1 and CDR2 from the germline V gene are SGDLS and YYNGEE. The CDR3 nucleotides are TGTGCCAGCAGCGTAGAGGAATGGCGGGGAAACACCATATATTTT. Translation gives CASSVEEWRGNTIYF.

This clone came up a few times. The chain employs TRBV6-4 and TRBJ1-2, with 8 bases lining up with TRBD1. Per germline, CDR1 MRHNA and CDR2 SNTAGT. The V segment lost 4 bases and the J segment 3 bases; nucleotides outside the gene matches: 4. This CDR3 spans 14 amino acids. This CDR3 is CASSGGQADYGYTF. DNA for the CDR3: TGTGCCAGCAGTGGGGGACAGGCAGACTATGGCTACACCTTC.

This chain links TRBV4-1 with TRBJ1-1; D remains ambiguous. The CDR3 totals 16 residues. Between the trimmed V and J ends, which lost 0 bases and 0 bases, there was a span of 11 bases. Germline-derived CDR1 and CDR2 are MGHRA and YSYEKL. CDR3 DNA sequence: TGCGCCAGCAGCCAAGACTTTACGACCTTGAACACTGAAGCTTTCTTT. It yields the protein CASSQDFTTLNTEAFF.